Below are 8 T cell receptor beta chains sequenced from a single sample in a study of blood T cell repertoires in COVID-19. Profiled with immunoSEQ multiplex PCR; TCRdb holds only in-frame clones, not every one. The sample lists tens of thousands of clones, around 90% occurring once. The sample was peripheral blood. These receptor sequences come from a man aged 50 or older with acute or convalescent COVID-19.

The J gene is TRBJ1-6, the V gene TRBV7-2; the match to TRBD1 covers 8 bases. The CDR3 spans 15 residues. Germline V CDR1 and CDR2: SGHTA, FQGNSA. V lost 6 bases, J lost 7 bases, and 8 bases stayed unmatched. CDR3 nucleotides: TGTGCCAGCAGTCGGGGACAGGTGGACAATTCACCCCTCCACTTT. Its translation is CASSRGQVDNSPLHF.

This clone was seen only once. The rearrangement links TRBV6-1 to TRBJ1-6; 9 bases map to TRBD1. CDR3 length: 16 residues. CDR1 is MNHNS, CDR2 SASEGT, per germline. The trim removed 3 bases at V and 6 bases at J, leaving 6 bases unmatched. CDR3 in amino acids: CASSDLTGGANSPLHF. As DNA, the CDR3 is TGTGCCAGCAGTGATTTGACAGGGGGAGCTAATTCACCCCTCCACTTT.

The CDR3, as DNA: TGTGCCAGCAGCTTTGGGACAGGGCGGGAGACCCAGTACTTC. It translates to CASSFGTGRETQYF. The V call is TRBV5-6, the J call TRBJ2-5; 9 nucleotides align to TRBD1. With V trimmed by 2 bases and J by 5 bases, 4 bases remained unmatched. CDR3 length equals 14 residues. The germline gives CDR1 SGHDT, CDR2 YYEEEE.

V usage is TRBV5-1 and J usage is TRBJ2-1, with D tentatively TRBD2 (5 bases). This CDR3 spans 14 amino acids. V was shortened by 1 base and J by 3 bases, with 8 bases between the two germline ends. In germline, CDR1 is SGHRS, CDR2 YFSETQ. CDR3 DNA sequence: TGCGCCAGCAGCTTGTCCGGGAACTACAATGAGCAGTTCTTC. Translation gives CASSLSGNYNEQFF.

The rearrangement joins TRBV28 to TRBJ2-2, with D maybe TRBD2 (5 bases). CDR1 is MDHEN and CDR2 is SYDVKM in the germline V gene. Trimming shortened V by 5 bases and J by 3 bases, and 19 bases separated the two germline ends. This CDR3 has 17 amino acids. The CDR3 is CASSTRERFRDTGELFF. The CDR3 DNA is TGTGCCAGCAGTACCCGGGAAAGGTTTAGGGACACCGGGGAGCTGTTTTTT.

The rearrangement joins TRBV5-4 to TRBJ2-2; D not certain. V lost 2 bases, J lost 2 bases, and 10 bases lay in between. Germline CDR1 is SGHNT and CDR2 is YYREEE (reference sequence). The CDR3 length is 15 residues. The DNA for the CDR3 is TGTGCCAGCAGCTTCGCTACCCTTAACACCGGGGAGCTGTTTTTT. Translation gives CASSFATLNTGELFF.

The gene calls are TRBV7-2 and TRBJ1-2, with 9 bases aligning to TRBD1. V gave up 5 bases and J gave up 9 bases; unmatched junction bases: 19. The length of the CDR3 is 17 residues. Germline CDR1 SGHTA, CDR2 FQGNSA. The CDR3: CASSGGRSPGTGSSYTF. The CDR3 DNA reads TGTGCCAGCAGCGGTGGTAGATCCCCCGGGACAGGGTCTAGCTACACCTTC.

This clone was seen only once. This chain links TRBV6-1 with TRBJ2-1; tentatively, D is TRBD1 (5 bases). The CDR3 sequence is 16 residues long. Trimming took 3 bases from V and 4 from J, leaving 16 bases between them. The germline V gene encodes CDR1 MNHNS and CDR2 SASEGT. Here the CDR3 DNA reads TGTGCCAGCAGTGATCCCTCGAGGAAGGGGTACAATGAGCAGTTCTTC. It encodes CASSDPSRKGYNEQFF.